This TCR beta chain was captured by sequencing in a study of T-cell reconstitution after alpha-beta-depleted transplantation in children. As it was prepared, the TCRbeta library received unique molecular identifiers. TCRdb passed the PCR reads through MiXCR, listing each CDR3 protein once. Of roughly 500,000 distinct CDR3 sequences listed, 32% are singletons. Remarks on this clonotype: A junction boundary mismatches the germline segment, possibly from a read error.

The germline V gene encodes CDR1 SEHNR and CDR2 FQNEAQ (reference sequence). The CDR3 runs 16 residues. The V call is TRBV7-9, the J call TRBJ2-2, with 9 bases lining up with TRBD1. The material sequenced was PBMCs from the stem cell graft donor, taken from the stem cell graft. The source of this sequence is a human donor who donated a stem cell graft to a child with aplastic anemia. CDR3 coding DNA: TGTGCCGGCAGCGACGACAGGGGGGGGAACACCGGGGAGCTGTTTTTT. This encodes CAGSDDRGGNTGELFF.